The subject of this entry is one T cell receptor (beta chain). Participants were aged about 18 to 95 years, lived in under 25 US areas, and enrolled virtually. Authors' methods: Researchers report that nucleated cell counts were estimated from reference gene primer amplification. TCRdb's table, derived via immunoSEQ multiplex PCR, lists solely in-frame clones and lacks some. V, J and clone size are those of that table, while D and trimming were read from the DNA. In the table there are about 320,000 clones, 85% of which are singletons. These data originate in a study of blood T cell repertoires in COVID-19. The overall study: Nucleic acid was either cDNA or gDNA, and it came from T cells, B-cell-depleted T cells, or PBMCs.

This CDR3 comprises 12 residues. V was cut by 8 bases and J by 0 bases, with 7 bases left in between. Sample: PBMCs or T cells enriched from blood (not recorded which). The chain employs TRBV12-3 or TRBV12-4 and TRBJ1-2; D unresolved. The receptor comes from a woman aged 30 to 39 who had been exposed to COVID-19. The CDR3 nucleotides read TGTGCCAGCTCGGTCTCTAACTATGGCTACACCTTC. It codes for CASSVSNYGYTF.